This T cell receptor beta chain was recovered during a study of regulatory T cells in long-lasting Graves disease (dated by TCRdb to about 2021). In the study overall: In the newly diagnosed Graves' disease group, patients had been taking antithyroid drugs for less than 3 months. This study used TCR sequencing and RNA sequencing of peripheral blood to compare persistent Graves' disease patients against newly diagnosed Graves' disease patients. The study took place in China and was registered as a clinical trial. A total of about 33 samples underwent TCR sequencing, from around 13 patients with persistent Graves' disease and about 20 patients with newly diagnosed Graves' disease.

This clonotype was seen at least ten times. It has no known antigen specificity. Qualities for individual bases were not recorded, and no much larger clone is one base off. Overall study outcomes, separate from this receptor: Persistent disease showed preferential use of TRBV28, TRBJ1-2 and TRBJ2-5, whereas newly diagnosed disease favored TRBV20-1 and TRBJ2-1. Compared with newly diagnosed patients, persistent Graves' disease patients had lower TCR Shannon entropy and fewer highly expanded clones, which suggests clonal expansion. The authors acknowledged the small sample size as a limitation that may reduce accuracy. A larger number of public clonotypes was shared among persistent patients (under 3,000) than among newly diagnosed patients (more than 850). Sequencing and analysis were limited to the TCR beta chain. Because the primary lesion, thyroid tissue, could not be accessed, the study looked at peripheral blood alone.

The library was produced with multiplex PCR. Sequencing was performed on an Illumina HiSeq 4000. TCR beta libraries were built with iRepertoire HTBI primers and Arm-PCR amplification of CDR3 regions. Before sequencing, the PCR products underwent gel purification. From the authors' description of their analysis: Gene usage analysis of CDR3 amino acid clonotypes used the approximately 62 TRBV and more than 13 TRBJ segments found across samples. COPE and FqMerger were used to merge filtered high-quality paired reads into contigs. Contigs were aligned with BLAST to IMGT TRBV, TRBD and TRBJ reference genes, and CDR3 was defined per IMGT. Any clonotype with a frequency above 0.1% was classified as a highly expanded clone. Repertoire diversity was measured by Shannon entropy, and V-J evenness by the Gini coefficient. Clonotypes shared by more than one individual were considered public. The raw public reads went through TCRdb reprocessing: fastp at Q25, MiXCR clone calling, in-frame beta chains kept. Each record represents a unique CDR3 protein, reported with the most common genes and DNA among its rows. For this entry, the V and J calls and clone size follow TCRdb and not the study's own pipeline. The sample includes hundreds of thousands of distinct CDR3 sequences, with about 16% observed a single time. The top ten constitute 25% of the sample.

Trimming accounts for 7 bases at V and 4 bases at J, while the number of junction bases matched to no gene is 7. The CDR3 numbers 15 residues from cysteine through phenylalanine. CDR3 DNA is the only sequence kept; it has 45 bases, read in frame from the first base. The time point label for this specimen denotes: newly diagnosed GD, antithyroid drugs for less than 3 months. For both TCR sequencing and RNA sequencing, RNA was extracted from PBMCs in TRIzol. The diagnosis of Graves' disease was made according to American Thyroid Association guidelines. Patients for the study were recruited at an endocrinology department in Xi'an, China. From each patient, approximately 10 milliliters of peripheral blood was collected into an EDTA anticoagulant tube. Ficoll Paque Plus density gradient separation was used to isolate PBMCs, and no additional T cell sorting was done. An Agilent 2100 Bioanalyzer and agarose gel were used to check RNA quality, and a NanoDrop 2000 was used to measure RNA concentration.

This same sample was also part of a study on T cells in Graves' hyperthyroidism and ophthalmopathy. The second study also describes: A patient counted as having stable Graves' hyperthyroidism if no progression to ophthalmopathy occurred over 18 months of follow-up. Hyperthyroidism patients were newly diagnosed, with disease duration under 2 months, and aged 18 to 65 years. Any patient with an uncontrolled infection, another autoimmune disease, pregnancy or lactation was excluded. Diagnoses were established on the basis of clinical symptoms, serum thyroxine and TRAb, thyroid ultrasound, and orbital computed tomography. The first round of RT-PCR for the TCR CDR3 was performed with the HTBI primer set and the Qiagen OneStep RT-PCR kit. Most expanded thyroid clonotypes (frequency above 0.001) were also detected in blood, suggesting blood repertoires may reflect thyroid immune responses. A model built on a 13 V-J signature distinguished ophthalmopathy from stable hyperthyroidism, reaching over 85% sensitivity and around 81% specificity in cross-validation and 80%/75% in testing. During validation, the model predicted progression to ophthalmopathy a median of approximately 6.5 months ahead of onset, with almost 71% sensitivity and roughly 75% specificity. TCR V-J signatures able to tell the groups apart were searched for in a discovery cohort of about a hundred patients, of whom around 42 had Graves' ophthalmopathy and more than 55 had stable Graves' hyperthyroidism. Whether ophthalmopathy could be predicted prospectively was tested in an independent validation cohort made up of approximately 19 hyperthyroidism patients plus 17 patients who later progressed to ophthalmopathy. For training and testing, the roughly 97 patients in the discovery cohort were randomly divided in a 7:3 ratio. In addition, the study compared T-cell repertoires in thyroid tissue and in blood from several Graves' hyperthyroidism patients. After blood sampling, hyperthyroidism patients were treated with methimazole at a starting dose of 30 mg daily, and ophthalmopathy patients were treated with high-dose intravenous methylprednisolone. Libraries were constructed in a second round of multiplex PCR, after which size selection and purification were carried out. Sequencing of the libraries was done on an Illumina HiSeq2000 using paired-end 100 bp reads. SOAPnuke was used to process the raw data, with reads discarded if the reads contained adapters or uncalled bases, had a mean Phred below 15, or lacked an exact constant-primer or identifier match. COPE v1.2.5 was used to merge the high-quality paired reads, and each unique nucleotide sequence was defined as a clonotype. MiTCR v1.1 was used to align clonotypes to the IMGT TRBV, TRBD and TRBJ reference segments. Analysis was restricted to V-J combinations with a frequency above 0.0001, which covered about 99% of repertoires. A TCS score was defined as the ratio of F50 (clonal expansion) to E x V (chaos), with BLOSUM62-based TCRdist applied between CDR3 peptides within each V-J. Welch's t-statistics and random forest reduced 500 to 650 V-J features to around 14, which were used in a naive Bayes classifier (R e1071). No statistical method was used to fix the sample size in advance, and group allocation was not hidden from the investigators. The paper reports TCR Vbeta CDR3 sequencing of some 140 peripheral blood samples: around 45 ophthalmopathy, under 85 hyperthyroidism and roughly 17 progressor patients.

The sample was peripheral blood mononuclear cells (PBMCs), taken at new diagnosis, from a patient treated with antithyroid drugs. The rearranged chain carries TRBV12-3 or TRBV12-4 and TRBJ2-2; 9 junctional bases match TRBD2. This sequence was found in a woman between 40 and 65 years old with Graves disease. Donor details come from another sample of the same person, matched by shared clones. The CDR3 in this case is CASTLAGATTGELFF. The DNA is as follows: TGTGCCAGCACCTTAGCGGGGGCCACCACCGGGGAGCTGTTTTTT.